The 14 T cell receptor beta chains in this list originate from one sample, sequenced in a study of OX40 agonist ivuxolimab in advanced cancers. Repertoires were generated with immunoSEQ multiplex PCR, while TCRdb's copy carries only in-frame clones and drops some. The data contain roughly 53,000 clones, roughly 80% of them singletons. The material sequenced was CD4+ or CD8+ T cells sorted from blood, taken in a trial of the OX40 agonist ivuxolimab. These receptors all come from an adult with an advanced solid tumor such as melanoma, head and neck, liver or kidney cancer.

J is TRBJ1-3 and V is TRBV19; the D gene is possibly TRBD1 (6 bases). The V end was cut by 3 bases, the J end by 4 bases, with 16 bases between. The CDR3 has 16 amino acids. The germline V gene has CDR1 LNHDA and CDR2 SQIVND (reference sequence). As DNA, the CDR3 is TGTGCCAGTAGTATGTTCTGGGGGCTCTACGGAAACACCATATATTTT. This codes for CASSMFWGLYGNTIYF.

This clone was observed a single time. The rearrangement links TRBV6-6 to TRBJ2-3, with TRBD2 matching 7 bases. The CDR3 length is 16 residues. Germline values: CDR1 MNHNY, CDR2 SVGAGI (reference sequence). V was pared by 2 bases and J by 1 base, with 6 bases of the junction left unmatched. The chain's CDR3 is CASSYPITSGTDTQYF. CDR3 DNA: TGTGCCAGCAGTTACCCCATCACTAGCGGCACAGATACGCAGTATTTT.

The genes are TRBV2 and TRBJ2-1; 7 nucleotides match TRBD1. The CDR3 extends over 13 amino acids. J lost 4 bases, V lost 4 bases, and 1 base had no gene match. The V gene's germline CDR1 is SNHLY and CDR2 FYNNEI. In nucleotides, the CDR3 is TGTGCCAGCAGTGGGGACAGTTACAATGAGCAGTTCTTC. Translation gives CASSGDSYNEQFF.

This clone was observed once. This chain uses TRBV6-5 with TRBJ1-5; D gene ambiguous. Germline V gene data show CDR1 as MNHEY and CDR2 as SVGAGI. The CDR3 loop spans 12 amino acids. V was shortened by 8 bases and J by 3 bases, with 8 bases between the two germline ends. The CDR3, as DNA: TGTGCCAGCGGCCAGGTCAATCAGCCCCAGCATTTT. It encodes CASGQVNQPQHF.

The chain is built from TRBV5-5 and TRBJ1-1; D is undetermined. Germline V gene data show CDR1 as SGHKS and CDR2 as YYEKEE (reference sequence). The germline V and J ends were trimmed by 1 base and 1 base, with 5 bases remaining between them. The CDR3 runs to 13 residues. The CDR3 sequence is CASSLWTNTEAFF. DNA of the CDR3: TGTGCCAGCAGCTTGTGGACGAACACTGAAGCTTTCTTT. The whole variable domain, filled in from reference TRBV5-5 and TRBJ1-1, reads DAGVTQSPTHLIKTRGQQVTLRCSPISGHKSVSWYQQVLGQGPQFIFQYYEKEERGRGNFPDRFSARQFPNYSSELNVNALLLGDSALYLCASSLWTNTEAFFGQGTRLTVV.

This clone was counted only a few times. The chain uses TRBV2 and TRBJ1-1, with a weak D call TRBD1 (6 bases). Germline values: CDR1 SNHLY, CDR2 FYNNEI. Trimming took 3 bases from V and 7 from J, leaving 12 bases between them. The CDR3 consists of 13 residues. Here the CDR3 reads CASSEDWGREAFF. The CDR3 DNA reads as TGTGCCAGCAGTGAGGATTGGGGGCGTGAAGCTTTCTTT.

Worth noting for this clone: Other nucleotide sequences in the sample specify the same CDR3. The chain is built from TRBV7-9 and TRBJ2-7; D gene unclear. The germline gives CDR1 SEHNR, CDR2 FQNEAQ (reference sequence). Trimming cost V 3 bases and J 0 bases, with 6 bases left between them. CDR3 length: 13 residues. The CDR3 region is CASSFGLSYEQYF. CDR3 coding DNA: TGTGCCAGCAGCTTTGGTCTCTCCTACGAGCAGTACTTC. The full variable domain, its missing parts supplied by reference TRBV7-9 and TRBJ2-7, is DTGVSQNPRHKITKRGQNVTFRCDPISEHNRLYWYRQTLGQGPEFLTYFQNEAQLEKSRLLSDRFSAERPKGSFSTLEIQRTEQGDSAMYLCASSFGLSYEQYFGPGTRLTVT.

Comment on this clone: Distinct nucleotide sequences in the sample also encode this CDR3. Written as DNA, the CDR3 is TGCGCCAGCAGCTTGGGGGCAGGGGGCACTGAAGCTTTCTTT. It is translated as CASSLGAGGTEAFF. The rearrangement links TRBV5-1 to TRBJ1-1; TRBD1 matches at 7 bases. Germline V gene sequence: CDR1 SGHRS, CDR2 YFSETQ. The trim removed 0 bases at V and 4 bases at J, leaving 3 bases unmatched. The CDR3 contains 14 residues.

V usage is TRBV27 and J usage is TRBJ1-1; no clear D. V gave up 6 bases and J gave up 0 bases, with 5 bases separating them. This CDR3 is 12 amino acids long. Germline V gives CDR1 MNHEY, CDR2 SMNVEV (reference sequence). CDR3 coding DNA: TGTGCCAGCAGGGGCCTGAACACTGAAGCTTTCTTT. Its translation: CASRGLNTEAFF.

The J gene is TRBJ2-3, the V gene TRBV29-1; D gene unclear. The V end was cut by 7 bases, the J end by 4 bases, with 15 bases between. Germline CDR1 is SQVTM and CDR2 is ANQGSEA. The CDR3 is made up of 13 amino acids. CDR3 region: CSARAGGADTQYF. CDR3 nucleotides: TGCAGCGCTAGGGCTGGTGGCGCAGATACGCAGTATTTT.

In its sample, this clone was seen a few times. The chain has TRBV11-2 and TRBJ2-7; D gene unclear. CDR3 length: 14 residues. V was pared by 7 bases and J by 0 bases, with 13 bases between. Germline assignment: CDR1 SGHAT and CDR2 FQNNGV. The CDR3 region is CASTAGRSSYEQYF. The CDR3 nucleotides are TGTGCCAGCACCGCAGGTCGGAGCTCCTACGAGCAGTACTTC.

Only one count was recorded for this clone. This chain uses TRBV7-6 with TRBJ2-1; D uncertain. V lost 1 base, J lost 8 bases, and 3 bases lay in between. CDR3 length equals 11 residues. Germline V gene data show CDR1 as SGHVS and CDR2 as FNYEAQ. In DNA, the CDR3 is TGTGCCAGCAGCTTAGGCGATGAGCAGTTCTTC. Amino acids: CASSLGDEQFF.

The gene calls are TRBV5-4 and TRBJ2-1; the D gene is possibly TRBD2 (6 bases). The CDR3 sequence is 15 residues long. Germline CDR1 and CDR2: SGHNT and YYREEE (reference sequence). V lost 3 bases and J lost 4, with 14 bases in between. CDR3 loop: CASSSLRDFYNEQFF. The CDR3 DNA sequence: TGTGCCAGCAGCTCACTCCGGGACTTTTACAATGAGCAGTTCTTC.

The chain employs TRBV7-3 and TRBJ1-3; a weak D match, TRBD1 (6 bases). The germline V gene encodes CDR1 SGHTA and CDR2 FQGTGA. V lost 6 bases and J 3 bases, leaving 12 bases between the germline ends. This CDR3 spans 14 amino acids. The DNA of the CDR3 is TGTGCCAGCAGACCAGGGGTAAGTGGAAACACCATATATTTT. Translated: CASRPGVSGNTIYF.